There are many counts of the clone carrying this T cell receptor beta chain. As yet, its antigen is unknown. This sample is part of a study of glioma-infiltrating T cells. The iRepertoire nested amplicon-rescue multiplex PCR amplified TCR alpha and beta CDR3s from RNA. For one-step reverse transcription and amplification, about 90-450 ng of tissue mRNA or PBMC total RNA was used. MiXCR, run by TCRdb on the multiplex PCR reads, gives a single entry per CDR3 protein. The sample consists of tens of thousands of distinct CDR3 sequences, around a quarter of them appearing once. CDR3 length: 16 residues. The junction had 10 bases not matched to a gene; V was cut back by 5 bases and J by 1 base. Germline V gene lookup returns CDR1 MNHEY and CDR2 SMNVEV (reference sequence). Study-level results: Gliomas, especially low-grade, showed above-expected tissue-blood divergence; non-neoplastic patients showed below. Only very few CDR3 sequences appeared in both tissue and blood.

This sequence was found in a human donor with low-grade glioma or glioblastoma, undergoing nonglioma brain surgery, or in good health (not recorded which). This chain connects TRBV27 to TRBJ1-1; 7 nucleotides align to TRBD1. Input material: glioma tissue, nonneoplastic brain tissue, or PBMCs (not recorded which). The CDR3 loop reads CASSLDRWGANTEAFF. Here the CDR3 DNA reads TGTGCCAGCAGTCTGGACAGGTGGGGAGCGAACACTGAAGCTTTCTTT.